This T cell receptor beta chain was profiled in a study of blood T cell repertoires in COVID-19. Study background: Material from acute and convalescent COVID-19 was sourced from the United States, Italy and Spain. T cells, B-cell-depleted T cells, or PBMCs supplied cDNA or gDNA.

As processed by the authors: Scientists estimated how many nucleated cells there were by amplifying reference gene primers. The repertoire was sequenced with immunoSEQ multiplex PCR; TCRdb's copy has only in-frame clones and lacks some. The V and J calls and the clone size are those of that table, but D and trimming were determined from the DNA. The sample lists 110,000 to 150,000 clones, about 84% occurring once. The V gene's germline CDR1 is SQVTM and CDR2 ANQGSEA. CDR3 length: 16 residues. V dropped 5 bases and J dropped 4; count of bases not matched to a gene: 10. The sequence derives from a human donor in a cohort sampled during active COVID-19. The gene calls are TRBV29-1 and TRBJ2-1, with 11 bases aligning to TRBD2. The sequenced sample was peripheral blood. In DNA form, the CDR3 reads TGCAGCGTTAAACCACCGACTAGCGGGGATTACAATGAGCAGTTCTTC. Translated, it gives CSVKPPTSGDYNEQFF.